This paragraph covers one T cell receptor (beta chain) sequence. This CDR3 has 13 amino acids. This specimen belongs to a study of blood T cell repertoires in COVID-19. The table came from immunoSEQ multiplex PCR; TCRdb's copy has only in-frame clones and leaves some out. Among under 300,000 clones listed, 75% to 90% were seen once. The rearrangement uses TRBV12-2 and TRBJ1-1; no check of the table's D call, TRBD1, against the DNA was made. TRBV12-2 is a pseudogene segment. The sample consisted of PBMCs or T cells enriched from blood (not recorded which). The clonotype was recovered from a woman aged 25 to 39 with acute COVID-19. The CDR3 is CASRCSRFQGAFF. The DNA of the CDR3 is TGTGCAAGTCGCTGCTCAAGGTTCCAGGGAGCTTTCTTT.